These T cell receptor beta chains were read from a single sample in a study of cytomegalovirus exposure and HLA in healthy donors. The repertoire was sequenced with immunoSEQ multiplex PCR; TCRdb's copy has only in-frame clones and lacks some. The repertoire holds tens of thousands of clones, with around 74% as singletons. Sequencing was performed on PBMCs. All receptors derive from a woman in her 50s in good health and CMV-seropositive. Both conserved end residues are part of each CDR3. Fields, in order: CDR3 length, clone size, J gene, D gene, V gene, CDR3 DNA, CDR3 protein. D genes are given only for firm matches. For some rows the clone size is stated as once, few or many, or as a class when expanded; others skip it.

13 NA TRBJ2-2 NA TRBV28 TGTGCCAGCAGTTCAGTTTACACCGGGGAGCTGTTTTTT CASSSVYTGELFF
16 NA TRBJ2-3 NA TRBV11-2 TGTGCCAGCAGCTTACTGAGCGGAGGCTACACAGATACGCAGTATTTT CASSLLSGGYTDTQYF
12 few TRBJ2-3 NA TRBV6-5 TGTGCCAGCAGGAGTTTAACAGATACGCAGTATTTT CASRSLTDTQYF
17 NA TRBJ1-4 NA TRBV18 TGTGCCAGCTCACCGTTTACAGGCGTTGCAACTAATGAAAAACTGTTTTTT CASSPFTGVATNEKLFF
13 NA TRBJ2-7 NA TRBV30 TGTGCCTGGAGTGTACCCCCAGGGGCCGAGCAGTACTTC CAWSVPPGAEQYF
14 NA TRBJ1-1 TRBD1 TRBV5-4 TGTGCCAGCAGCTCACAGGGGCCTATGGGGAAAGCTTTCTTT CASSSQGPMGKAFF
15 NA TRBJ2-5 TRBD2 TRBV7-9 TGTGCCAGCAGCATAAGGCGGGAGGGCCGGGAGACCCAGTACTTC CASSIRREGRETQYF
10 few TRBJ2-7 NA TRBV2 TGTGCCAGCGGCCCCTACGAGCAGTACTTC CASGPYEQYF
13 NA TRBJ2-1 TRBD2 TRBV10-3 TGTGCCATCAAAACTAGCGGGACGGATGAGCAGTTCTTC CAIKTSGTDEQFF
17 once TRBJ1-1 TRBD1 TRBV30 TGTGCCTGGAGTCCGCGGATTAGGGACAGGGGGTACACTGAAGCTTTCTTT CAWSPRIRDRGYTEAFF
13 NA TRBJ1-1 NA TRBV7-8 TGTGCCAGCACGCGGGGGGGCGTCACTGAAGCTTTCTTT CASTRGGVTEAFF
13 NA TRBJ1-5 NA TRBV29-1 TGCAGCGTTGGGGAGGGGACTAATCAGCCCCAGCATTTT CSVGEGTNQPQHF
17 NA TRBJ1-1 TRBD1 TRBV9 TGTGCCAGCAGCGATGGGGGGGACAGGGCTCAAGATTCTGAAGCTTTCTTT CASSDGGDRAQDSEAFF
13 once TRBJ2-5 NA TRBV5-1 TGCGCCAGCAGCTTGATGCCTCAGGAGACCCAGTACTTC CASSLMPQETQYF
11 NA TRBJ2-3 NA TRBV20-1 TGCAGTGCTCCCTCCACAGATACGCAGTATTTT CSAPSTDTQYF
15 NA TRBJ2-4 TRBD1 TRBV9 TGTGCCAGCAGCGTAGAGGGGACAGGGGGGAACATTCAGTACTTC CASSVEGTGGNIQYF
16 NA TRBJ2-2 NA TRBV18 TGTGCCAGCTCTCCGCGGGCCGATCAGAACACCGGGGAGCTGTTTTTT CASSPRADQNTGELFF
13 NA TRBJ1-3 NA TRBV4-1 TGCGCCAGCAGCCTGGACACACCCGACACCATATATTTT CASSLDTPDTIYF
13 once TRBJ2-2 NA TRBV29-1 TGCAGCGTTGAAGACCTAACCCCAGGGGAGCTGTTTTTT CSVEDLTPGELFF
12 once TRBJ2-5 NA TRBV29-1 TGCAGCGTCCGGATGGGGAGGGAGACCCAGTACTTC CSVRMGRETQYF
14 once TRBJ2-6 NA TRBV27 TGTGCCAGCAGTTTTTCTCCTGGGGCCAACGTCCTGACTTTC CASSFSPGANVLTF
17 NA TRBJ2-2 NA TRBV7-9 TGTGCCAGCAGCCCAGAGAGGGCCCTAGCGAACACCGGGGAGCTGTTTTTT CASSPERALANTGELFF
12 NA TRBJ2-1 TRBD1 TRBV10-3 TGTGCCACCCAGACAGGGGGCAATGAGCAGTTCTTC CATQTGGNEQFF
15 once TRBJ2-7 TRBD1 TRBV6-5 TGTGCCAGCAGTACTCCCGGGACAGTGGCCTACGAGCAGTACTTC CASSTPGTVAYEQYF
15 NA TRBJ1-3 NA TRBV10-3 TGTGCCATCAGTGGGCAGTTCGACTCTGGAAACACCATATATTTT CAISGQFDSGNTIYF
19 NA TRBJ2-6 NA TRBV21-1 TGTGCCAGCAGCTCTGTAGCGGGAGCCGTACCCTCTGGGGCCAACGTCCTGACTTTC CASSSVAGAVPSGANVLTF
13 NA TRBJ1-1 NA TRBV19 TGTGCCAGTAGTATAGACAGGGACACTGAAGCTTTCTTT CASSIDRDTEAFF
14 NA TRBJ1-5 NA TRBV19 TGTGCCAGTAGTATGAGCTATAGCAATCAGCCCCAGCATTTT CASSMSYSNQPQHF
17 NA TRBJ2-6 TRBD1 TRBV11-1 TGTGCCAGCAGCTTGGGGGACAGCCGCTCTGGGGCCAACGTCCTGACTTTC CASSLGDSRSGANVLTF
18 NA TRBJ2-2 TRBD2 TRBV11-2 TGTGCCAGCAGCCCACGGACTAGCGGGAGAGGTAACACCGGGGAGCTGTTTTTT CASSPRTSGRGNTGELFF
16 few TRBJ1-2 NA TRBV28 TGTGCCAGCTTTATTCAGGGGCCCTCCGGGGGGGGTGGCTACACCTTC CASFIQGPSGGGGYTF
16 NA TRBJ2-3 TRBD2 TRBV6-4 TGTGCCAGCAGTGAGACTAGCGGGGAGAGCACAGATACGCAGTATTTT CASSETSGESTDTQYF
16 few TRBJ2-6 TRBD1 TRBV2 TGTGCCAGCACCGGGACAGTGAACGCTGGGGCCAACGTCCTGACTTTC CASTGTVNAGANVLTF
16 NA TRBJ2-2 TRBD2 TRBV7-2 TGTGCCAGCAGCTTAGTACCCAGCGGGAGGACCGGGGAGCTGTTTTTT CASSLVPSGRTGELFF
15 NA TRBJ2-1 TRBD2 TRBV10-3 TGTGCCATCAGTGTGGGAGGGAGTTACAACAATGAGCAGTTCTTC CAISVGGSYNNEQFF
15 NA TRBJ1-4 TRBD1 TRBV30 TGTGCCTGGAGCCCTCGGGACAGGGCGCTCGAAAAACTGTTTTTT CAWSPRDRALEKLFF
17 NA TRBJ2-7 TRBD2 TRBV5-8 TGTGCCAGCAGCTCGGGACTAGCGGGAGGCTCTCCCTACGAGCAGTACTTC CASSSGLAGGSPYEQYF
16 NA TRBJ1-2 TRBD1 TRBV11-2 TGTGCCAGCAGCCACCCCTCACAGGGGGTGATGGCTGGCTACACCTTC CASSHPSQGVMAGYTF
16 NA TRBJ1-3 TRBD1 TRBV29-1 TGCAGCGTTATCCTCGCCGGGACAGGCACTGGAAACACCATATATTTT CSVILAGTGTGNTIYF
15 NA TRBJ2-1 TRBD2 TRBV10-3 TGTGCCATCACCTCCTCGCGGGGGTCCTACAATGAGCAGTTCTTC CAITSSRGSYNEQFF
14 NA TRBJ2-1 TRBD1 TRBV5-8 TGTGCCAGCAGCCCGGGACAGGTGTACAATGAGCAGTTCTTC CASSPGQVYNEQFF
11 NA TRBJ2-2 NA TRBV29-1 TGCAGCGTTGGGGGAGGCGGGGAGCTGTTTTTT CSVGGGGELFF